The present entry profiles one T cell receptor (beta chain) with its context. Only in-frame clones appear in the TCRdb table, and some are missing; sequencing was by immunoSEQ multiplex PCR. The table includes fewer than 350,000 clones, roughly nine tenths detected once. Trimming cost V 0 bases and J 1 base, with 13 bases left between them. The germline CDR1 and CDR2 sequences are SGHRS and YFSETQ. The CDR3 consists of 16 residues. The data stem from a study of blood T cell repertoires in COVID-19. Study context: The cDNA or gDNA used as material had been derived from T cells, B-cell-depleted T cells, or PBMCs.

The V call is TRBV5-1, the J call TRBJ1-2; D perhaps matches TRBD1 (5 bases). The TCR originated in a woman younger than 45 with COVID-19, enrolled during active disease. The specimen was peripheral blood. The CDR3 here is CASSLVGQGLNYGYTF. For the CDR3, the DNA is TGCGCCAGCAGCTTGGTCGGTCAGGGCCTTAACTATGGCTACACCTTC. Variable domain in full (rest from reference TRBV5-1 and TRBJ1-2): KAGVTQTPRYLIKTRGQQVTLSCSPISGHRSVSWYQQTPGQGLQFLFEYFSETQRNKGNFPGRFSGRQFSNSRSEMNVSTLELGDSALYLCASSLVGQGLNYGYTFGSGTRLTVV.